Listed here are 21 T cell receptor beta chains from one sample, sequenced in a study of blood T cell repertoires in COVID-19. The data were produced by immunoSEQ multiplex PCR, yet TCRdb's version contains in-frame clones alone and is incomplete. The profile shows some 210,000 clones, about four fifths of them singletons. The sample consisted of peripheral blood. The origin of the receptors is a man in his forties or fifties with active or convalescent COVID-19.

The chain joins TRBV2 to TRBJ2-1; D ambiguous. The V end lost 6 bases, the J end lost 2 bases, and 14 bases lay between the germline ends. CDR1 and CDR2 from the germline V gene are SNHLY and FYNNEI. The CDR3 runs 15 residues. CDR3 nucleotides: TGTGCCAGCAGGGTAGTCCCAGAGGCCTACAATGAGCAGTTCTTC. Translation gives CASRVVPEAYNEQFF.

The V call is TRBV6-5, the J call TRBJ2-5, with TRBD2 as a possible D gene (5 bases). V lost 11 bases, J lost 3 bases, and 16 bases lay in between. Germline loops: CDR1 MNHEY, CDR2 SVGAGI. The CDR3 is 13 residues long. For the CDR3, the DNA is TGTGCCGGATCCACTAGGTTTAAAGAGACCCAGTACTTC. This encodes CAGSTRFKETQYF.

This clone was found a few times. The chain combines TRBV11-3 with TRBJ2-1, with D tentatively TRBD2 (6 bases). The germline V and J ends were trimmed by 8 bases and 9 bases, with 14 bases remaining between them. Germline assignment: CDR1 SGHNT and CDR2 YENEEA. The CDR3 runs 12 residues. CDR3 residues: CASRGYGLEQFF. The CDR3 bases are TGTGCCAGCCGGGGGTACGGCCTTGAGCAGTTCTTC. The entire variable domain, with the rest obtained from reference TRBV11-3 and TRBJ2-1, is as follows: EAGVVQSPRYKIIEKKQPVAFWCNPISGHNTLYWYLQNLGQGPELLIRYENEEAVDDSQLPKDRFSAERLKGVDSTLKIQPAELGDSAVYLCASRGYGLEQFFGPGTRLTVL.

The CDR3 sequence: CASSPRGGSEAFF. For the CDR3, the DNA is TGTGCCAGCAGTCCAAGGGGGGGTTCTGAAGCTTTCTTT. The chain has TRBV27 and TRBJ1-1; D might be TRBD1 (6 bases). From germline, CDR1 is MNHEY and CDR2 SMNVEV (reference sequence). V was shortened by 5 bases and J by 6 bases, with 13 bases between the two germline ends. The CDR3 has 13 residues.

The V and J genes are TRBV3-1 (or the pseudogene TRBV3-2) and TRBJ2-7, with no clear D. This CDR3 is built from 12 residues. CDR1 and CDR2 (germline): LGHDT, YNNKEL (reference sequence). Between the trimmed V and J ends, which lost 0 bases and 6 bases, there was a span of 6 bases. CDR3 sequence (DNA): TGTGCCAGCAGCCAAGATAGCCGCGAGCAGTACTTC. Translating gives CASSQDSREQYF.

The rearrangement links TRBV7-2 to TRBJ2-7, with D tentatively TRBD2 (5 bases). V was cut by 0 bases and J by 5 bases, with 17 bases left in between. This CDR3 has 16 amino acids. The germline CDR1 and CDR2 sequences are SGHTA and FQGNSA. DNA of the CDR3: TGTGCCAGCAGCTTAGCGCTGTGGGAGTCAAAGAACGAGCAGTACTTC. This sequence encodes CASSLALWESKNEQYF.

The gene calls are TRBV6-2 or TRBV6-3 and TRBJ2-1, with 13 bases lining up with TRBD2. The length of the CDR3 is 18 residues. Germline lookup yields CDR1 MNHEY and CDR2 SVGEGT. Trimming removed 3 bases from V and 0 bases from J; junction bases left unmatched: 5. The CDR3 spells CASSYQLAGGSSYNEQFF. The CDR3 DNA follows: TGTGCCAGCAGTTATCAACTAGCGGGGGGGAGCTCCTACAATGAGCAGTTCTTC.

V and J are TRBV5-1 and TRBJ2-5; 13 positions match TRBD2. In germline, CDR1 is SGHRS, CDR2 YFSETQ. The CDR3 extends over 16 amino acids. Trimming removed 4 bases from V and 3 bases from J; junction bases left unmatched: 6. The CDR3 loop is CASSRPGLAGEETQYF. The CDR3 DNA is TGCGCCAGCAGCCGCCCTGGACTAGCGGGGGAAGAGACCCAGTACTTC. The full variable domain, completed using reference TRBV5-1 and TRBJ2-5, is KAGVTQTPRYLIKTRGQQVTLSCSPISGHRSVSWYQQTPGQGLQFLFEYFSETQRNKGNFPGRFSGRQFSNSRSEMNVSTLELGDSALYLCASSRPGLAGEETQYFGPGTRLLVL.

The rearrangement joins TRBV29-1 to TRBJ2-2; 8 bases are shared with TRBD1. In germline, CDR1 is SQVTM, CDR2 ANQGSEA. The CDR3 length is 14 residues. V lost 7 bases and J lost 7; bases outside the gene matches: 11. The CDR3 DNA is TGCAGCGCCAACCCAGGGGGCGAAGGCGGGGAGCTGTTTTTT. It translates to CSANPGGEGGELFF.

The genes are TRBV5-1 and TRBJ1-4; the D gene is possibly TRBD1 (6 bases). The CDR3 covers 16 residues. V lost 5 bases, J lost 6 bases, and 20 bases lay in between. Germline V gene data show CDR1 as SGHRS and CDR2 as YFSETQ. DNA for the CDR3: TGCGCCAGCAGAATCGGACATTGGGGGCTTGATGAAAAACTGTTTTTT. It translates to CASRIGHWGLDEKLFF.

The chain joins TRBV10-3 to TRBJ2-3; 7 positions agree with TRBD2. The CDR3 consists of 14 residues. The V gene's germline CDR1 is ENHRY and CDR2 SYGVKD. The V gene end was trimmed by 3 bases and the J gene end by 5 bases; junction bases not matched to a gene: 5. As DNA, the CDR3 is TGTGCCATCAGTGAAAGCCTAGCGGTAGATACGCAGTATTTT. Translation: CAISESLAVDTQYF.

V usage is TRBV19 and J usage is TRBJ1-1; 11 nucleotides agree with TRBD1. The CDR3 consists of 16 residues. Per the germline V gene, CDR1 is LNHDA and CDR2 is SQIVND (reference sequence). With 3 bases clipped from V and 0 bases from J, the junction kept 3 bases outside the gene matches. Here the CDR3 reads CASSMDRGQVNTEAFF. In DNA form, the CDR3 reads TGTGCCAGTAGTATGGACAGGGGGCAGGTGAACACTGAAGCTTTCTTT.

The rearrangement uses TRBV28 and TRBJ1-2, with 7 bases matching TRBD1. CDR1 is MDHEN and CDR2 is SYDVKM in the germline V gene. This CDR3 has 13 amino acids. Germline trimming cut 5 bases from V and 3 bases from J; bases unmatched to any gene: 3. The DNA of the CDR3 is TGTGCCAGCAGTGACAGGGAAGACTATGGCTACACCTTC. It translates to CASSDREDYGYTF.

CDR3 nucleotides: TGTGCCAGCAGTTTACGAGCGGGAGGACACTACAATGAGCAGTTCTTC. Translating gives CASSLRAGGHYNEQFF. The V call is TRBV27, the J call TRBJ2-1, with 9 positions matching TRBD2. Per germline, CDR1 MNHEY and CDR2 SMNVEV (reference sequence). There are 16 residues in the CDR3. With 2 bases clipped from V and 3 bases from J, the junction kept 5 bases outside the gene matches.

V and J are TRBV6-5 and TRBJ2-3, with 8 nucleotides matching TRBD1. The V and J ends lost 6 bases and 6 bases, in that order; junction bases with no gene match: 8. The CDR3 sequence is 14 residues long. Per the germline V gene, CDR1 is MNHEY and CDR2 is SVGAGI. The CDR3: CASSARGLKDTQYF. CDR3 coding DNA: TGTGCCAGCAGCGCCAGGGGGCTTAAGGATACGCAGTATTTT.

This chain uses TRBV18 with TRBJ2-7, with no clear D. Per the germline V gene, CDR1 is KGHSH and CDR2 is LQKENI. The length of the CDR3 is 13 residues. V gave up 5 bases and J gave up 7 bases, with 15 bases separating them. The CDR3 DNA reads TGTGCCAGCTCATCTTCCAATCCCGGGGAGCAGTACTTC. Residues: CASSSSNPGEQYF.

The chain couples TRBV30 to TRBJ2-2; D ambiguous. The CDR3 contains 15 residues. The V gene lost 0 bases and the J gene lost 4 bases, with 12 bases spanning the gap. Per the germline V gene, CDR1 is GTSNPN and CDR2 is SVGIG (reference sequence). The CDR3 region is CAWSVRSASTGELFF. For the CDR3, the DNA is TGTGCCTGGAGTGTCAGGTCAGCAAGCACCGGGGAGCTGTTTTTT.

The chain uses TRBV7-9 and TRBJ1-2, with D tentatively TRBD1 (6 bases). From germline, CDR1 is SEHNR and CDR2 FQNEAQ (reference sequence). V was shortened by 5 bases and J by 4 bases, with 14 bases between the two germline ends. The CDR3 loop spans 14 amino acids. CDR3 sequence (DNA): TGTGCCAGCAGCCGTGGACAGCCTCCCTATGGCTACACCTTC. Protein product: CASSRGQPPYGYTF.

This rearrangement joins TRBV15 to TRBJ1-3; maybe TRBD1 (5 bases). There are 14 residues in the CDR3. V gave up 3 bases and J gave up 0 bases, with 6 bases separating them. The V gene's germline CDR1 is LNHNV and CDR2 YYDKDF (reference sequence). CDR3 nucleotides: TGTGCCACCAGCAGGGGGGGCTCTGGAAACACCATATATTTT. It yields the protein CATSRGGSGNTIYF.

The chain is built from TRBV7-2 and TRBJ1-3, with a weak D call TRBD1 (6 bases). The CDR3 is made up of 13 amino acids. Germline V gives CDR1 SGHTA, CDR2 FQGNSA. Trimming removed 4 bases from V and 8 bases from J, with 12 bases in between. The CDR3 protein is CASSSDSLDTIYF. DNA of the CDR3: TGTGCCAGCAGCTCGGACAGCCTTGACACCATATATTTT. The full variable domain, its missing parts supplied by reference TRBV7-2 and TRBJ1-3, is GAGVSQSPSNKVTEKGKDVELRCDPISGHTALYWYRQSLGQGLEFLIYFQGNSAPDKSGLPSDRFSAERTGGSVSTLTIQRTQQEDSAVYLCASSSDSLDTIYFGEGSWLTVV.

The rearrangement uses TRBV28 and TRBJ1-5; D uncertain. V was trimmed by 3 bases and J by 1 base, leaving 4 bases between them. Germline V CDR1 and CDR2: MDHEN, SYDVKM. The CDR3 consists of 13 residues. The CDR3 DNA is TGTGCCAGCAGTTTCGGGAGCAATCAGCCCCAGCATTTT. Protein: CASSFGSNQPQHF.